The TCR beta chain described here comes from a study of regulatory T cells in long-lasting Graves disease. Notes on the study in general: Analysis covered peripheral blood alone, not thyroid tissue.

This CDR3 is built from 16 residues. With 9 bases clipped from V and 3 bases from J, the junction kept 12 bases outside the gene matches. Per the germline V gene, CDR1 is SGHTA and CDR2 is FQGTGA. Investigators prepared the TCR beta libraries by applying iRepertoire HTBI primers and Arm-PCR of CDR3 regions. In the original analysis: Analysis of the samples identified around 64 TRBV and 14 TRBJ segments. TCRdb processed the multiplex PCR reads anew with MiXCR; each CDR3 protein has one entry. TCRdb, not the authors, supplied the V and J calls. The sample comprises 300,000 to 400,000 distinct CDR3 sequences, about 14% of which are singletons, and 22% rests with the top ten. The time point was: newly diagnosed GD, antithyroid drugs for less than 3 months. Isolated PBMC RNA provided the starting material for the TCR library. The authors diagnosed Graves' disease using American Thyroid Association guidelines.

This clonotype was counted a few times. Its specificity is unknown. The source material was peripheral blood mononuclear cells (PBMCs), sampled at new diagnosis, from a patient treated with antithyroid drugs. The TCR comes from a female donor with Graves disease. This chain connects TRBV7-3 to TRBJ2-1; 9 bases are a match to TRBD2. DNA of the CDR3: TGTGCCAGTAGCCGGTGGGCGGGAGGGAACTACAATGAGCAGTTCTTC. Its protein is CASSRWAGGNYNEQFF. The full variable domain, with the rest looked up from reference TRBV7-3 and TRBJ2-1, is GAGVSQTPSNKVTEKGKYVELRCDPISGHTALYWYRQSLGQGPEFLIYFQGTGAADDSGLPNDRFFAVRPEGSVSTLKIQRTERGDSAVYLCASSRWAGGNYNEQFFGPGTRLTVL.